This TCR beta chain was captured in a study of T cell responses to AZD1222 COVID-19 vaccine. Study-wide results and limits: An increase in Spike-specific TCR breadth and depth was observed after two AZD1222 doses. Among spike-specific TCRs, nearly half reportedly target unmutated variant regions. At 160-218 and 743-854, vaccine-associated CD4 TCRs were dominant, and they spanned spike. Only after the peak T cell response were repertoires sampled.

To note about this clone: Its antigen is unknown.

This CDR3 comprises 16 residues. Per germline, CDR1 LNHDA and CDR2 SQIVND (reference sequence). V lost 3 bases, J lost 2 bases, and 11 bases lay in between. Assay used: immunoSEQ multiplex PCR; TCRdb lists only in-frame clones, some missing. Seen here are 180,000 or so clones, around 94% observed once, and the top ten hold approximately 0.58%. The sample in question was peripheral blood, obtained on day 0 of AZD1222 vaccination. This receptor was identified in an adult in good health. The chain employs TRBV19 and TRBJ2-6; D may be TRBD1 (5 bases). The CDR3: CASSIPGLAGANVLTF. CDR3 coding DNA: TGTGCCAGTAGTATTCCAGGGCTGGCTGGGGCCAACGTCCTGACTTTC.